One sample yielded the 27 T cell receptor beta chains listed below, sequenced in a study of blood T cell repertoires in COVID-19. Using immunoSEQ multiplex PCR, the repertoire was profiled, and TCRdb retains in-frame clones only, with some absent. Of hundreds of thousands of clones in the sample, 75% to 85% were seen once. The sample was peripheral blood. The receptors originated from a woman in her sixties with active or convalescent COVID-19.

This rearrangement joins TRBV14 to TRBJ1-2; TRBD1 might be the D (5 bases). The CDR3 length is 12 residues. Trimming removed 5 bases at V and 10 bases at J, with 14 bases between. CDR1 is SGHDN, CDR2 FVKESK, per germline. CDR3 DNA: TGTGCCAGCAGCGCCGGAGGGGTTGTCTACACCTTC. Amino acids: CASSAGGVVYTF.

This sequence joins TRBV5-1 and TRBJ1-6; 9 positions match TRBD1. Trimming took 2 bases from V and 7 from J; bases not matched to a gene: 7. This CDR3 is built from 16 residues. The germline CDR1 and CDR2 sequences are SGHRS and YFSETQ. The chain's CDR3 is CASSLTGTGSNSPLHF. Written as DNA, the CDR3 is TGCGCCAGCAGCTTAACCGGGACAGGGAGCAATTCACCCCTCCACTTT.

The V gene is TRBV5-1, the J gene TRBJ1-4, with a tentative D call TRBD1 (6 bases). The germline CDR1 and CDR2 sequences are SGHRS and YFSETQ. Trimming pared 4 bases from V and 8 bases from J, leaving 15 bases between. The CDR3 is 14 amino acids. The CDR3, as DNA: TGCGCCAGCAGCCCCCAACAGGGAGGGGAAAAACTGTTTTTT. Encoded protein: CASSPQQGGEKLFF.

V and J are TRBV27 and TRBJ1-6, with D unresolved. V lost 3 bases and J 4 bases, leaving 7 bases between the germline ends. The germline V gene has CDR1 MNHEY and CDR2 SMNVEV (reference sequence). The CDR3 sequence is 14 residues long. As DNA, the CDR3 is TGTGCCAGCAGTTTTGGCAGGTATAATTCACCCCTCCACTTT. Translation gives CASSFGRYNSPLHF.

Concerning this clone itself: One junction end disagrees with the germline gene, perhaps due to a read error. Written as DNA, the CDR3 is TGCGCCAGCAGCGCCGCTAGGCCGACGACAGCTACGCAGTATTTT. Translated, it gives CASSAARPTTATQYF. This sequence joins TRBV5-1 and TRBJ2-3, with D perhaps TRBD1 (5 bases). The CDR3 has 15 amino acids. The germline CDR1 and CDR2 sequences are SGHRS and YFSETQ.

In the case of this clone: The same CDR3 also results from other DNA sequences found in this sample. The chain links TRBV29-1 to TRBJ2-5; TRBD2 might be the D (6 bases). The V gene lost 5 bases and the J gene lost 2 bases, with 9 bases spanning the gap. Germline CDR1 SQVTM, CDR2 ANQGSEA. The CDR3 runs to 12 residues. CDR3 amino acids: CSVLAGQETQYF. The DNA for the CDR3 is TGCAGCGTTCTTGCGGGACAAGAGACCCAGTACTTC. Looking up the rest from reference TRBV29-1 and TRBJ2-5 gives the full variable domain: SAVISQKPSRDICQRGTSLTIQCQVDSQVTMMFWYRQQPGQSLTLIATANQGSEATYESGFVIDKFPISRPNLTFSTLTVSNMSPEDSSIYLCSVLAGQETQYFGPGTRLLVL.

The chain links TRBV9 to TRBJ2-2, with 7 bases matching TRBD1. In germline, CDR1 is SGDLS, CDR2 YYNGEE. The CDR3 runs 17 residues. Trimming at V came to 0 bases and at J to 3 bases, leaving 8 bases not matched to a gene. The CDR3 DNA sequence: TGTGCCAGCAGCGTAGAGTACAGGGGACGGCACACCGGGGAGCTGTTTTTT. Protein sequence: CASSVEYRGRHTGELFF.

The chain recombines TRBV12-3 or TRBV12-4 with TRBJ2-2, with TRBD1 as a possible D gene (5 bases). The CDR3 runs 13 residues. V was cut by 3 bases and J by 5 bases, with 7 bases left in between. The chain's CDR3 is CASSFPGTGELFF. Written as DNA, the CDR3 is TGTGCCAGCAGTTTCCCAGGGACCGGGGAGCTGTTTTTT.

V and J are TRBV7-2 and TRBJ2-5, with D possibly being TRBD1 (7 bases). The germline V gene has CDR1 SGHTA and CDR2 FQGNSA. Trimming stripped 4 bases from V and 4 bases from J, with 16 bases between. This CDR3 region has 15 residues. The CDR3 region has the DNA TGTGCCAGCAGCTCCAGGGGGGCCAGCGGAGAGACCCAGTACTTC. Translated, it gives CASSSRGASGETQYF.

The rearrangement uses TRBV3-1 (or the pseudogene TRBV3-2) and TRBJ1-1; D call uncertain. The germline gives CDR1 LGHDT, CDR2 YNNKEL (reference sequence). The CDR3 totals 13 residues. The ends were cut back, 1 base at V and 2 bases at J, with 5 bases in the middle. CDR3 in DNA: TGTGCCAGCAGCCAAGTGGCCAACACTGAAGCTTTCTTT. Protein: CASSQVANTEAFF.

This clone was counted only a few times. CDR3 loop: CASAGTSADYGYTF. CDR3 nucleotide sequence: TGTGCCAGTGCTGGGACATCGGCTGACTATGGCTACACCTTC. The V call is TRBV6-5, the J call TRBJ1-2, with a tentative D call TRBD1 (6 bases). The CDR3 has 14 residues. V dropped 9 bases and J dropped 3 bases, with 17 bases sitting between them. Looked up from germline, CDR1 is MNHEY and CDR2 is SVGAGI.

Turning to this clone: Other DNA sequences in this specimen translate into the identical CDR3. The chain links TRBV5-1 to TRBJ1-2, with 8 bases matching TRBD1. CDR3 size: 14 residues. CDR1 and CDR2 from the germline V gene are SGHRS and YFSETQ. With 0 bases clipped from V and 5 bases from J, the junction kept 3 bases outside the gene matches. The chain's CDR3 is CASSLDGQGYGYTF. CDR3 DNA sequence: TGCGCCAGCAGCTTGGACGGACAGGGATATGGCTACACCTTC.

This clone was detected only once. CDR3 DNA: TGTGCCAGCACCAGAATGGGACAGGCGAACACCGGGGAGCTGTTTTTT. It is translated as CASTRMGQANTGELFF. J is TRBJ2-2 and V is TRBV3-1 (or the pseudogene TRBV3-2); the match to TRBD1 covers 8 bases. The J segment lost 0 bases and the V segment lost 7 bases, leaving 7 bases of the junction unmatched. The CDR3 is 16 amino acids. Germline CDR1 and CDR2: LGHDT and YNNKEL (reference sequence).

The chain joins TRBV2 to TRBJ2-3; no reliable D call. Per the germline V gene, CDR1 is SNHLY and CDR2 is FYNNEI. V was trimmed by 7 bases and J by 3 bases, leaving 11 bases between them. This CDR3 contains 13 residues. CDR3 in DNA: TGTGCCAGCACGCTCGACGGGACAGATACGCAGTATTTT. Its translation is CASTLDGTDTQYF.

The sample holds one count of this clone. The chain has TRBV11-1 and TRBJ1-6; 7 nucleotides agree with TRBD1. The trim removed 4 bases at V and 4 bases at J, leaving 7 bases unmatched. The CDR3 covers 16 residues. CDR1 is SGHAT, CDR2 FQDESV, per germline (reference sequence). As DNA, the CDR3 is TGTGCCAGCAGCTCAAGGGGGCCCGAATATAATTCACCCCTCCACTTT. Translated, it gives CASSSRGPEYNSPLHF.

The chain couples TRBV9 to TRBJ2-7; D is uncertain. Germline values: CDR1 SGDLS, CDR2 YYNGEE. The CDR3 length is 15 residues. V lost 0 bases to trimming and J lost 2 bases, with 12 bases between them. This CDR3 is CASSVATSPTYEQYF. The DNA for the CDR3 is TGTGCCAGCAGCGTAGCTACGAGCCCCACCTACGAGCAGTACTTC.

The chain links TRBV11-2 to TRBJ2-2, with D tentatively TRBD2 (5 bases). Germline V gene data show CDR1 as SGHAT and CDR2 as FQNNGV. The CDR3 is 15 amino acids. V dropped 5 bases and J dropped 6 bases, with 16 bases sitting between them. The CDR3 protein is CASSRAEAVPGELFF. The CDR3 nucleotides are TGTGCCAGCAGCCGCGCCGAAGCGGTCCCCGGGGAGCTGTTTTTT. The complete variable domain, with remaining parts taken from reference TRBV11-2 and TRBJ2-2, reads EAGVAQSPRYKIIEKRQSVAFWCNPISGHATLYWYQQILGQGPKLLIQFQNNGVVDDSQLPKDRFSAERLKGVDSTLKIQPAKLEDSAVYLCASSRAEAVPGELFFGEGSRLTVL.

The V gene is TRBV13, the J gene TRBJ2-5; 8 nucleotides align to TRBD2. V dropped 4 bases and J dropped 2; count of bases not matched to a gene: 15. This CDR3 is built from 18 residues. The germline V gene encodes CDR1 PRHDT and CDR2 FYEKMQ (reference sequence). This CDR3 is CASSSRRWPRGEQETQYF. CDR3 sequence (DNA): TGTGCCAGCAGCTCCCGCCGTTGGCCGCGGGGGGAACAAGAGACCCAGTACTTC.

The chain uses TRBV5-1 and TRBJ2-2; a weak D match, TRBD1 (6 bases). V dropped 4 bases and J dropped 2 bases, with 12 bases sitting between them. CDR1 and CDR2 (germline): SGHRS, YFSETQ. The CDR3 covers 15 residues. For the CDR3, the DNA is TGCGCCAGCAGCCCAGGGGTCTCCAACACCGGGGAGCTGTTTTTT. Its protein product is CASSPGVSNTGELFF.

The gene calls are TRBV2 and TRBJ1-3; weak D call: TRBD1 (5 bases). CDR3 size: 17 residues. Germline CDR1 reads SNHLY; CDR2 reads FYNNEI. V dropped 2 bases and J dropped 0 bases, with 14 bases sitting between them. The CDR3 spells CASSEYGGRDSGNTIYF. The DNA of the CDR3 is TGTGCCAGCAGTGAATATGGGGGGAGGGACTCTGGAAACACCATATATTTT.

The CDR3 loop reads CASGVQLGQPQHF. DNA for the CDR3: TGCGCCAGCGGGGTACAACTAGGACAGCCCCAGCATTTT. This chain joins TRBV4-3 and TRBJ1-5; D remains unclear. CDR1 and CDR2 from the germline V gene are LGHNA and YSLEER. The CDR3 is 13 residues long. Trimming left V 8 bases short and J 7 bases short, with 15 bases between.

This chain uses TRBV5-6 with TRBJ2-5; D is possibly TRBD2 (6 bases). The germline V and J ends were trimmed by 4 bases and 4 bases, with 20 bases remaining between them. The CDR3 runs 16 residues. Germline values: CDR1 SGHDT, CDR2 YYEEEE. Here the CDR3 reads CASSLRTGGRGETQYF. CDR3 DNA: TGTGCCAGCAGCCTCCGGACCGGGGGACGGGGAGAGACCCAGTACTTC.

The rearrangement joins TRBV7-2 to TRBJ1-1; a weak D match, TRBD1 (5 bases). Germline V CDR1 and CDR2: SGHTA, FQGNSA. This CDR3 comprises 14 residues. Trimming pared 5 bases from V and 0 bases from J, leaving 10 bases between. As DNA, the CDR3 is TGTGCCAGCAGCCAGCAGGGTATGAACACTGAAGCTTTCTTT. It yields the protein CASSQQGMNTEAFF.

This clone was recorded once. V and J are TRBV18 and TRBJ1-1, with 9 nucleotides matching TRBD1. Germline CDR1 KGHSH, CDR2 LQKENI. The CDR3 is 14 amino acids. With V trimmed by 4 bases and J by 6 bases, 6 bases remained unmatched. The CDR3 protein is CASSRTGGEAEAFF. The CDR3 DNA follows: TGTGCCAGCTCACGTACAGGGGGCGAGGCTGAAGCTTTCTTT.

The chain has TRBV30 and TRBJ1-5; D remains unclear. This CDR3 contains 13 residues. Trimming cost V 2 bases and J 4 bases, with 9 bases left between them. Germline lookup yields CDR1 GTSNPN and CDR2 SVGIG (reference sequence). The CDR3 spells CAWSTRSNQPQHF. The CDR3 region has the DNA TGTGCCTGGAGTACCAGGTCGAATCAGCCCCAGCATTTT.

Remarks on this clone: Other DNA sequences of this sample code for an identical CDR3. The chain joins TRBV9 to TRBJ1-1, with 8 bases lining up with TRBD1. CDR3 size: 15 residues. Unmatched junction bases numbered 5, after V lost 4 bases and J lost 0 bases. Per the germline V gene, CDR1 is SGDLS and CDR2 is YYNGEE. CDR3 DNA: TGTGCCAGCAGCCCTAGGACAGGGATGAACACTGAAGCTTTCTTT. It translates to CASSPRTGMNTEAFF.

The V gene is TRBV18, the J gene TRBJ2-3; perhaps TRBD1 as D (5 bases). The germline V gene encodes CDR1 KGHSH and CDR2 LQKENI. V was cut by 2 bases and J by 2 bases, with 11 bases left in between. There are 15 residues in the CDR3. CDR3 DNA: TGTGCCAGCTCACCAACGACAGACAACACAGATACGCAGTATTTT. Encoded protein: CASSPTTDNTDTQYF. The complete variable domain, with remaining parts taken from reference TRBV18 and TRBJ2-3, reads NAGVMQNPRHLVRRRGQEARLRCSPMKGHSHVYWYRQLPEEGLKFMVYLQKENIIDESGMPKERFSAEFPKEGPSILRIQQVVRGDSAAYFCASSPTTDNTDTQYFGPGTRLTVL.